The entry that follows covers one T cell receptor beta chain sequence. Its antigen target is currently unknown. A junction end diverges from the germline sequence, so it may reflect a read error. The method behind the library was the immunoSEQ multiplex PCR assay. The multiplex PCR relied on a mix of 60 forward primers for TCR Vbeta segments and 13 reverse primers for TCR Jbeta segments. A multiplex PCR assay on genomic DNA amplified the CDR3 region of rearranged TCR beta genes. On the Illumina HiSeq System, the amplified TCR beta libraries were sequenced as 87-base-pair reads. The paper's processing steps were these. Across the 500 to 700 repertoires, a later analysis counted tens of millions of unique TCR beta chains, 9 million to 14 million of which were shared by at least two donors. Raw reads were error-corrected and collapsed into unique sequences by a nearest-neighbor algorithm in which closely related sequences were merged to remove PCR and sequencing errors. Alignment of CDR3 sequences to IMGT reference sequences was used to assign V, D and J gene segments. For a sequence to be retained, a match of at least six nucleotides to both a V gene segment and a J gene segment was required. Rearrangements were classified as productive when the CDR3 lacked stop codons and remained in frame with V and J, and all other rearrangements were classified as non-productive. Following IMGT convention, CDR3 was defined as the stretch from the second conserved V-encoded cysteine up to the conserved J-encoded phenylalanine. In an earlier analysis of 550 to 650 of the donors, sequences lacking an unambiguous match to a single V gene segment were excluded. In an earlier analysis of roughly 600 of the donors, a V segment was called functional when productive rearrangements were above 56.7%, and segregating when the standard deviation between donors exceeded 5%. A statistical classification framework was built to diagnose cytomegalovirus status from the catalog of TCR beta chain sequences. In a later analysis, V and J genes were assigned by comparing TCR nucleotide sequences against IMGT/GENE-DB human TR gene sequences. A later analysis assigned CDR3 sequences and most-parsimonious VDJ recombination scenarios with the TCRdist pipeline. In a later analysis, every TCR beta chain was defined by the combination of its CDR3 amino acid sequence and its V-gene family, and reads without a unique V-gene family were dropped. In a later analysis, 550 to 650 highly shared, low-generation-probability nucleotide sequences were removed to address suspected cross-contamination and a sequencing artifact. A later analysis calculated a clonal expansion index for each public chain from normalized within-repertoire ranks of inferred template counts. In a later analysis, generation probabilities were computed with a VDJ recombination model fitted to out-of-frame rearrangements, and the resulting probabilities were checked against IGoR. In a later analysis, TCR-TCR, TCR-HLA and TCR-CMV co-occurrence was scored with hypergeometric tests, and a repertoire-size bias correction was applied to TCR pairs. A later analysis estimated false discovery rates by permuting HLA or CMV assignments 20 times. In a later analysis, co-occurring TCRs were grouped using DBSCAN, and TCRdist sequence similarity was added for clustering within HLA-allele-positive subsets. Co-occurrence clustering excluded repertoires with fewer than 30,000 or more than 120,000 public chains, plus five with anomalous nucleotide sharing. TCRdb took this table from immuneACCESS and kept in-frame rearrangements with V and J called. Such tables lack part of the clones; where checked against another copy, unresolved V genes explain under half of the gap, and the rest is unexplained. D and trimming were read from the DNA, whereas the V and J calls and clone size are those reported in that table. The sample table records some 140,000 clones; roughly 80% of these occur just once. Roughly 3% of the sample is taken by the ten largest.

Including the terminal cysteine and phenylalanine, the CDR3 comprises 14 residues. The retained sequence is limited to the CDR3, 42 bases, with the frame set at the first base. The germline V gene specifies SQVTM as CDR1 and ANQGSEA as CDR2. This entry comes from a study of cytomegalovirus exposure and HLA in healthy donors (TCRdb year 2017). General notes on the study: An earlier analysis of roughly 570 of the donors reported around 280 Gb of sequence data and 100 million to 120 million unique TCR beta sequences obtained from roughly 180 million T cells. About 280 gigabases of sequencing data and roughly 80 million unique TCR sequences made up an early release that covered some 640 HLA-typed donors. Of the 350 to 450 genotyped donors, about 80% fell in the genetic ancestry cluster associated with self-reported Caucasian donors. The study aimed to test whether signatures of past pathogen exposure could be identified by cataloging public T cell receptors. The study profiled the T cell repertoires of hundreds of subjects by immunosequencing and related them to cytomegalovirus serostatus. Besides the first cohort of under 700 subjects, a separate validation cohort made up of roughly 120 different subjects was used. High-throughput TCR immunosequencing, statistical association of individual TCRs with disease status, and machine learning were combined to predict cytomegalovirus infection status. To study patterns of TCR occurrence, a later analysis re-analyzed previously published TCR beta repertoires from 500 to 850 donors and added high-resolution HLA genotyping. Rather than drawing on any new phenotypic data, the later analysis identified candidate immune exposures from TCR beta sequences and the way those sequences occurred across donors. An earlier analysis of 587 of the donors used high-throughput TCR beta sequencing to judge whether each TCR beta V gene segment behaved as functional or pseudogenic. Alongside the repertoire data, information on donor age, sex, ethnicity and CMV serostatus was compiled. A later genetic analysis used genome-wide SNP genotypes for about 65% of the 666 donors, treating that subset as a discovery cohort. All discovery cohort repertoires had been generated on a single sequencing platform. Both class I and class II loci were covered by HLA typing, at four-digit resolution. The number of typed donors differed by locus: about 620-630 for A, B, C, DRB1 and DQB1; approximately 530 for DQA1; over 600 for DPA1; and some 470 for DPB1. Four to six DR-DQ haplotypes were handled as single units for association and clustering, since linkage in the cohort was strong. Across roughly 420 genotyped donors of the cohort, an average of 235,054 unique TCR beta nucleotide sequences per donor were sequenced, and 15% to 20% of those sequences were non-productive. Overall results and qualifications from the work: An association between a missense DCLRE1C variant and V-gene and J-gene trimming of TCR beta chains was found in a later genetic analysis and replicated in an independent cohort. In the study, around 160 TCR beta chains were listed as associated with cytomegalovirus. HLA typing was unavailable for some donors at each locus, so association tests used only the typed subset. In vitro tests confirmed that a few of the cytomegalovirus-associated TCR beta chains recognize cytomegalovirus antigens. Roughly uniform sequencing depth across donors was assumed in presence/absence analyses, although this assumption may not hold. Some IMGT-functional V segments, including TRBV6-2 and TRBV6-3, could not be distinguished by the 87-base-pair reads and were therefore excluded. A later analysis associated 15,000 or so TCR beta sequences with specific HLA alleles at a false discovery rate of 0.05. Assigning TCR associations to individual alleles was difficult when HLA alleles, especially DR and DQ, strongly co-occurred. Most TCR sequences were observed very rarely across donors, whereas some public TCRs were present in many individuals. A further reported finding was that TCR beta sequences accurately predicted the HLA-A and HLA-B alleles for most subjects in the first cohort. In an earlier analysis of under 600 of the donors, most TCR beta V segments were observed in productive rearrangements about 87% or about 30% of the time, broadly matching IMGT annotations. The classifier was reported to diagnose cytomegalovirus status with high specificity and sensitivity in both the original and validation cohorts. A group of highly shared sequence variants was considered likely to be a technical artifact of the sequencing pipeline. This cohort had only TCR beta chains sequenced, and the lack of alpha or paired-chain data limited which features could be detected. A later analysis reported that several top co-occurrence clusters appeared linked to parvovirus B19, influenza, CMV and Epstein-Barr virus. Linkage disequilibrium might explain the correlated functional status among segregating V segments, but an unknown experimental factor could not be ruled out. In a later analysis, the rate of TCR association differed among HLA loci, with DRB1 alleles having the most associated TCRs and HLA-C alleles having the fewest. For the cohort, immune exposure information was limited to CMV serostatus. According to a later genetic analysis, donors in an Asian-associated ancestry cluster had fewer N-insertions in productive TCRs than the approximately 700-donor mean. Over 15 rarely observed V segments, including chromosome 9 orphons, were excluded from the earlier analysis of about 610 of the donors because counts were too low. A later analysis found that HLA-associated TCR beta chains were more clonally expanded and had lower generation probabilities than equally common non-associated chains. A later analysis found that most CMV-associated TCR beta chains appeared HLA-restricted, with HLA associations seemingly driven largely by CMV exposure. It was suggested by the authors that the approach could potentially be generalized to other disease states and immunological phenotypes.

The cohort was made up of around 720 healthy bone marrow donors. At the time of sampling, all cohort members were nominally healthy, though unrecorded immune exposures were likely present. The donor tested CMV seronegative and was one of the 352 seronegative cohort members. Each donor provided a peripheral blood sample, and peripheral blood mononuclear cells were used for TCR beta sequencing. The Qiagen DNeasy Blood Extraction Kit was used to extract genomic DNA from the blood cell samples. The sample comprised PBMCs. Rearrangement joined TRBV29-1 to TRBJ1-3; 7 middle bases align to TRBD1. This receptor was identified in a man aged 40-55 years in good health and CMV-seronegative. The CDR3 in this case is CSVAGTAVGNTMYF. DNA sequence: TGCAGCGTTGCCGGGACAGCCGTTGGAAACACCATGTATTTT.